A single sample is the source of the 21 T cell receptor beta chains below, sequenced in a study of cytomegalovirus exposure and HLA in healthy donors. Primers included in the PCR were 60 Vbeta and 13 Jbeta primers. The data were produced by immunoSEQ multiplex PCR, yet TCRdb's version contains in-frame clones alone and is incomplete. The profile shows 150,000 to 200,000 clones, roughly 84% of them singletons. The sample comprised PBMCs. These receptors were collected from a girl less than two years old in good health and CMV-seronegative.

V is TRBV5-1 and J is TRBJ2-7; D may be TRBD1 (8 bases). V was pared by 0 bases and J by 2 bases, with 15 bases between. This CDR3 has 16 amino acids. CDR1 is SGHRS, CDR2 YFSETQ, per germline. The DNA of the CDR3 is TGCGCCAGCAGCTTGGCCGGGGGGACAGGAGCCTACGAGCAGTACTTC. This encodes CASSLAGGTGAYEQYF.

The rearrangement links TRBV4-2 to TRBJ1-1; D possibly corresponds to TRBD1 (5 bases). In germline, CDR1 is LGHNA, CDR2 YNFKEQ. The CDR3 is 15 amino acids. Trimming removed 1 base at V and 2 bases at J, with 11 bases between. CDR3 nucleotide sequence: TGTGCCAGCAGCCAAGCGTGGGGGGGAAACACTGAAGCTTTCTTT. Translated: CASSQAWGGNTEAFF.

This clone was detected once. V gene TRBV29-1 combines with J gene TRBJ2-5; 8 nucleotides agree with TRBD2. The CDR3 spans 15 residues. The germline gives CDR1 SQVTM, CDR2 ANQGSEA. The V and J ends lost 1 base and 3 bases, in that order; junction bases with no gene match: 7. The CDR3 sequence: CSVEGRGAAEETQYF. The DNA of the CDR3 is TGCAGCGTTGAAGGGCGGGGGGCAGCTGAAGAGACCCAGTACTTC.

The chain recombines TRBV7-8 with TRBJ2-1; maybe TRBD2 (6 bases). Germline V lookup: CDR1 SGHVS, CDR2 FQNEAQ. Trimming left V 5 bases short and J 7 bases short, with 21 bases between. The CDR3 covers 16 residues. DNA for the CDR3: TGTGCCAGCAGCCGGACTATGGTGTATGCAGGAAATGAGCAGTTCTTC. Encoded protein: CASSRTMVYAGNEQFF.

The V and J genes are TRBV7-9 and TRBJ2-3, with 8 bases aligning to TRBD2. Trimming cost V 3 bases and J 2 bases; bases outside gene matches: 10. This CDR3 has 17 amino acids. Per the germline V gene, CDR1 is SEHNR and CDR2 is FQNEAQ (reference sequence). CDR3 DNA sequence: TGTGCCAGCAGCTTTCGCGGGGGGTCCAGGTTCACAGATACGCAGTATTTT. It codes for CASSFRGGSRFTDTQYF.

This rearrangement joins TRBV6-5 to TRBJ1-2, with a weak D call TRBD1 (5 bases). Germline V CDR1 and CDR2: MNHEY, SVGAGI. The CDR3 is 13 residues long. The V and J ends lost 6 bases and 5 bases respectively, with 13 bases between them. The CDR3 region has the DNA TGTGCCAGCAGCAGACAGAGATCTTATGGCTACACCTTC. It specifies CASSRQRSYGYTF.

The genes are TRBV18 and TRBJ2-5; D is ambiguous. The CDR3 covers 13 residues. CDR1 KGHSH and CDR2 LQKENI come from the germline V gene. The ends were cut back, 4 bases at V and 1 base at J, with 7 bases in the middle. The CDR3 loop is CASSLVGQETQYF. CDR3 DNA sequence: TGTGCCAGCTCACTGGTCGGCCAAGAGACCCAGTACTTC.

A few counts support this clone. The chain combines TRBV19 with TRBJ1-2; TRBD1 matches 7 bases. The V gene's germline CDR1 is LNHDA and CDR2 SQIVND (reference sequence). Germline trimming cut 7 bases from V and 6 bases from J; bases unmatched to any gene: 8. This CDR3 region has 13 residues. CDR3 nucleotide sequence: TGTGCCAGTAAAGGGGGCAGGGGGGATGGCTACACCTTC. Protein sequence: CASKGGRGDGYTF. The full variable domain, in which reference TRBV19 and TRBJ1-2 provide the parts outside the CDR3, is DGGITQSPKYLFRKEGQNVTLSCEQNLNHDAMYWYRQDPGQGLRLIYYSQIVNDFQKGDIAEGYSVSREKKESFPLTVTSAQKNPTAFYLCASKGGRGDGYTFGSGTRLTVV.

The gene calls are TRBV7-2 and TRBJ2-5; TRBD2 aligns across 7 bases. CDR3 length: 14 amino acids. Germline-derived CDR1 and CDR2 are SGHTA and FQGNSA. V lost 3 bases, J lost 0 bases, and 1 base stayed unmatched. The CDR3 sequence is CASSFSGYQETQYF. CDR3 coding DNA: TGTGCCAGCAGCTTTAGCGGGTACCAAGAGACCCAGTACTTC.

The chain combines TRBV4-2 with TRBJ2-2, with 8 bases that match TRBD2. Trimming took 4 bases from V and 5 from J; bases not matched to a gene: 9. CDR3 size: 16 residues. The V gene's germline CDR1 is LGHNA and CDR2 YNFKEQ. The CDR3 is CASSLPGLEGTGELFF. The CDR3, as DNA: TGTGCCAGCAGCCTCCCGGGACTAGAAGGGACCGGGGAGCTGTTTTTT.

The chain carries TRBV7-8 and TRBJ2-2, with a possible D match to TRBD1 (5 bases). V was trimmed by 3 bases and J by 9 bases, leaving 8 bases between them. The CDR3 length is 12 residues. Germline CDR1 SGHVS, CDR2 FQNEAQ. In DNA form, the CDR3 reads TGTGCCAGCAGCTTCCAGGGAAGGGAGCTGTTTTTT. Translating it yields CASSFQGRELFF.

This chain uses TRBV18 with TRBJ1-6; 7 nucleotides line up with TRBD1. Trimming removed 8 bases from V and 5 bases from J; junction bases left unmatched: 9. Per the germline V gene, CDR1 is KGHSH and CDR2 is LQKENI. This CDR3 region has 15 residues. CDR3 sequence reads: CASTTSGGHNSPLHF. The CDR3 DNA is TGTGCCAGCACCACTTCAGGGGGGCATAATTCACCCCTCCACTTT.

The V call is TRBV15, the J call TRBJ2-5; a possible D gene is TRBD1 (7 bases). Judging by the DNA end, TRBJ2-7 fits better; the J call may be wrong. CDR3 length: 17 amino acids. In germline, CDR1 is LNHNV, CDR2 YYDKDF (reference sequence). CDR3 in DNA: TGTGCCACCAGCAGGATGGGACAGACGACTAGTCTCCTCGAGCAGTACTTC. This codes for CATSRMGQTTSLLEQYF.

The chain links TRBV14 to TRBJ2-1; 10 bases map to TRBD2. The CDR3 has 17 amino acids. V gave up 1 base and J gave up 2 bases; unmatched junction bases: 5. Germline lookup yields CDR1 SGHDN and CDR2 FVKESK. CDR3 in DNA: TGTGCCAGCAGCCAAGGGAGCGGGGGGGCCGCCTACAATGAGCAGTTCTTC. This sequence encodes CASSQGSGGAAYNEQFF.

The chain has TRBV7-9 and TRBJ2-7; unclear D gene. From germline, CDR1 is SEHNR and CDR2 FQNEAQ (reference sequence). V was shortened by 3 bases and J by 0 bases, with 9 bases between the two germline ends. The CDR3 length is 14 residues. The CDR3 is CASSFHASSYEQYF. The CDR3 DNA is TGTGCCAGCAGCTTCCACGCGAGCTCCTACGAGCAGTACTTC.

This chain links TRBV5-1 with TRBJ1-1; D is ambiguous. V gave up 2 bases and J gave up 0 bases, with 11 bases separating them. Per germline, CDR1 SGHRS and CDR2 YFSETQ. The CDR3 covers 15 residues. The CDR3 loop reads CASSFFTHMNTEAFF. The CDR3 nucleotides are TGCGCCAGCAGCTTTTTCACCCACATGAACACTGAAGCTTTCTTT.

The chain uses TRBV20-1 and TRBJ1-4; D remains unclear. CDR1 DFQATT and CDR2 SNEGSKA come from the germline V gene (reference sequence). The V end lost 6 bases, the J end lost 7 bases, and 9 bases lay between the germline ends. The CDR3 runs 11 residues. CDR3 nucleotide sequence: TGCAGTGCCACGGAGCTTGAAAAACTGTTTTTT. Translating gives CSATELEKLFF.

The chain employs TRBV7-9 and TRBJ2-5; D unresolved. The V gene lost 1 base and the J gene lost 0 bases, with 6 bases spanning the gap. Germline V gene sequence: CDR1 SEHNR, CDR2 FQNEAQ (reference sequence). The CDR3 sequence is 14 residues long. The DNA for the CDR3 is TGTGCCAGCAGCTTAGAGCTGTACCAAGAGACCCAGTACTTC. It is translated as CASSLELYQETQYF.

The chain carries TRBV2 and TRBJ2-3, with a possible D match to TRBD1 (6 bases). Between the trimmed V and J ends, which lost 8 bases and 2 bases, there was a span of 11 bases. This CDR3 has 13 residues. Germline V gives CDR1 SNHLY, CDR2 FYNNEI. The DNA for the CDR3 is TGTGCCAGCGGGTCAGGGGTCACAGATACGCAGTATTTT. Its protein product is CASGSGVTDTQYF.

The chain is built from TRBV7-2 and TRBJ1-5; the D gene is possibly TRBD1 (6 bases). Germline values: CDR1 SGHTA, CDR2 FQGNSA. V lost 3 bases to trimming and J lost 5 bases, with 11 bases between them. The length of the CDR3 is 14 residues. This CDR3 reads CASSFGDTHQPQHF. DNA for the CDR3: TGTGCCAGCAGCTTCGGGGACACCCATCAGCCCCAGCATTTT.

The J gene is TRBJ2-7, the V gene TRBV10-3, with 7 bases identical to TRBD1. The CDR3 consists of 18 residues. V lost 2 bases, J lost 0 bases, and 13 bases stayed unmatched. Germline CDR1 and CDR2: ENHRY and SYGVKD. CDR3 coding DNA: TGTGCCATCAGTGAGGTACAGGGACAGTTAAGAGCCTCCTACGAGCAGTACTTC. Residues: CAISEVQGQLRASYEQYF.